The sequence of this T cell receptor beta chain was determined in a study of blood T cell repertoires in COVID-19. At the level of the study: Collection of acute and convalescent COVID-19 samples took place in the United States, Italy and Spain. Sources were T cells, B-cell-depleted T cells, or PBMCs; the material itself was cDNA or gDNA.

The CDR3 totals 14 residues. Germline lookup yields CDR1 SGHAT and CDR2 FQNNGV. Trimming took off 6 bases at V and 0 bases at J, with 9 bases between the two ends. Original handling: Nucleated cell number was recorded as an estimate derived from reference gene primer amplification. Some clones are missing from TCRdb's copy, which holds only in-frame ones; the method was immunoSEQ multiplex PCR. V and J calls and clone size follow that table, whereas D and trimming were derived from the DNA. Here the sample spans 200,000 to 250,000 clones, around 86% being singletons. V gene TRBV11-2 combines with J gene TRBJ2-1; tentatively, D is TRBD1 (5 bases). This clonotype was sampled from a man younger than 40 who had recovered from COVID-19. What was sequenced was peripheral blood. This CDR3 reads CASRQAISYNEQFF. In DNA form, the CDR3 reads TGTGCCAGCAGACAGGCAATCTCCTACAATGAGCAGTTCTTC.